Following are 27 T cell receptor beta chains from one sample sequenced in a study of T-cell reconstitution after alpha-beta-depleted transplantation in children listed by TCRdb under 2016. The treatment or condition label, as the study defines it: allogeneic hematopoietic cell transplantation with graft depleted of TCRalphabeta T cells and CD19 B cells. Library preparation was by PCR. Sequencing relied on an Illumina HiSeq 2500. TCR libraries were prepared with molecular barcoding, using unique molecular identifiers to normalize TCRbeta repertoire quantification. TCRdb passed the public sequencing reads through fastp at Q25 and MiXCR, retaining productive beta sequences. Every distinct CDR3 protein forms one entry, paired with its most common genes and DNA. In all, the sample holds roughly 98,000 distinct CDR3 sequences, and about 16% of those were seen once. Of the sample, around a fifth falls within the top ten clones.

Sequencing used PBMCs, mostly from graft donor cells, obtained 180 days after TCRalphabeta/CD19-depleted stem cell transplant. The receptors here all came from a male patient between 2 and 10 years old who had a stem cell transplant for acute lymphoblastic leukemia, so the T cells may come from the graft donor.

The J gene is TRBJ1-6, the V gene TRBV20-1; 8 bases agree with TRBD1. CDR3 length equals 14 residues. The trim removed 1 base at V and 4 bases at J, leaving 0 bases unmatched. Germline CDR1 is DFQATT and CDR2 is SNEGSKA (reference sequence). CDR3 in amino acids: CSARGQGYNSPLHF. The CDR3 DNA follows: TGCAGTGCTAGAGGACAGGGGTATAATTCACCCCTCCACTTT.

This clonotype showed up just a few times. The V and J genes are TRBV5-1 and TRBJ2-2; D may be TRBD2 (5 bases). The V gene lost 2 bases and the J gene lost 10 bases, with 6 bases spanning the gap. Germline lookup yields CDR1 SGHRS and CDR2 YFSETQ. This CDR3 is built from 11 residues. CDR3 coding DNA: TGCGCCAGCAGCTTAGCGGAGGAGCTGTTTTTT. This codes for CASSLAEELFF.

The chain recombines TRBV11-2 with TRBJ2-5, with D perhaps TRBD1 (6 bases). Germline-derived CDR1 and CDR2 are SGHAT and FQNNGV. CDR3 length: 14 residues. V gave up 5 bases and J gave up 2 bases, with 12 bases separating them. The CDR3 DNA sequence: TGTGCCAGCAGCAACGGACAGATACAAGAGACCCAGTACTTC. This translates into CASSNGQIQETQYF.

This clonotype has a count of ten or more. This chain joins TRBV20-1 and TRBJ1-2; a possible D gene is TRBD1 (5 bases). V dropped 2 bases and J dropped 6 bases, with 13 bases sitting between them. Per the germline V gene, CDR1 is DFQATT and CDR2 is SNEGSKA (reference sequence). CDR3 length equals 13 residues. The CDR3 protein is CSARRTGINGYTF. Written as DNA, the CDR3 is TGCAGTGCTAGAAGAACAGGTATTAATGGCTACACCTTC.

This clonotype was counted ten times or more. The chain is built from TRBV20-1 and TRBJ1-2; D gene ambiguous. Germline V gene sequence: CDR1 DFQATT, CDR2 SNEGSKA (reference sequence). V was cut by 0 bases and J by 5 bases, with 7 bases left in between. The CDR3 consists of 12 residues. This CDR3 is CSAREVPYGYTF. CDR3 DNA sequence: TGCAGTGCTAGAGAGGTCCCGTATGGCTACACCTTC.

This clonotype was seen more than once but under ten times. The chain recombines TRBV29-1 with TRBJ1-1; 7 nucleotides line up with TRBD1. J lost 2 bases, V lost 8 bases, and 8 bases had no gene match. This CDR3 region has 13 residues. Germline CDR1 and CDR2: SQVTM and ANQGSEA. The CDR3 loop reads CSFRQGRNTEAFF. For the CDR3, the DNA is TGCAGCTTTCGACAGGGCCGAAACACTGAAGCTTTCTTT.

This sequence joins TRBV12-3 or TRBV12-4 and TRBJ2-7; a weak D match, TRBD1 (5 bases). Trimming shortened V by 5 bases and J by 5 bases, and 13 bases separated the two germline ends. The CDR3 covers 13 residues. The CDR3 nucleotides are TGTGCCAGCAGTCCCGACAGACACAACGAGCAGTACTTC. This gives the protein CASSPDRHNEQYF.

This clonotype has only a few counts. The genes are TRBV6-5 and TRBJ1-1; D not resolved. Trimming stripped 0 bases from V and 1 base from J, with 18 bases between. The germline V gene has CDR1 MNHEY and CDR2 SVGAGI. This CDR3 is 18 amino acids long. CDR3 bases: TGTGCCAGCAGTTACTCGTCCATGGCAGGCAGAGGGAACACTGAAGCTTTCTTT. It yields the protein CASSYSSMAGRGNTEAFF.

This sequence joins TRBV14 and TRBJ1-1, with D perhaps TRBD1 (5 bases). Germline lookup yields CDR1 SGHDN and CDR2 FVKESK. Trimming took 4 bases from V and 4 from J, leaving 13 bases between them. The CDR3 has 14 amino acids. CDR3: CASSLRLGGTEAFF. CDR3 DNA sequence: TGTGCCAGCAGCCTTAGGCTGGGGGGCACTGAAGCTTTCTTT. The variable domain in full, completed from reference TRBV14 and TRBJ1-1, reads EAGVTQFPSHSVIEKGQTVTLRCDPISGHDNLYWYRRVMGKEIKFLLHFVKESKQDESGMPNNRFLAERTGGTYSTLKVQPAELEDSGVYFCASSLRLGGTEAFFGQGTRLTVV.

The V call is TRBV5-1, the J call TRBJ2-1, with a tentative D call TRBD2 (5 bases). Trimming took 0 bases from V and 6 from J, leaving 7 bases between them. Germline values: CDR1 SGHRS, CDR2 YFSETQ. The CDR3 runs 13 residues. This CDR3 reads CASSLARGNEQFF. The DNA for the CDR3 is TGCGCCAGCAGCTTGGCCCGGGGCAATGAGCAGTTCTTC.

The V call is TRBV6-5, the J call TRBJ2-5; TRBD1 matches at 8 bases. From germline, CDR1 is MNHEY and CDR2 SVGAGI. The CDR3 covers 12 residues. With V trimmed by 7 bases and J by 5 bases, 3 bases remained unmatched. The CDR3 reads CASTRTGETQYF. The CDR3 nucleotides read TGTGCCAGCACCCGGACAGGGGAGACCCAGTACTTC.

J is TRBJ2-5 and V is TRBV3-1, with D tentatively TRBD1 (6 bases). Trimming removed 4 bases at V and 5 bases at J, with 20 bases between. CDR3 length: 16 amino acids. The V gene's germline CDR1 is LGHDT and CDR2 YNNKEL (reference sequence). The CDR3 nucleotides are TGTGCCAGCAGCCCCGGCGGACAGCCTCCGTCCGAGACCCAGTACTTC. Translated: CASSPGGQPPSETQYF.

This clonotype was detected only a few times. The V gene is TRBV29-1, the J gene TRBJ2-1, with D tentatively TRBD1 or TRBD2 (6 bases each). Germline-derived CDR1 and CDR2 are SQVTM and ANQGSEA. Trimming stripped 3 bases from V and 7 bases from J, with 16 bases between. The CDR3 is 14 residues long. The CDR3 coding sequence is TGCAGCGTTGATCTAACAGGGAGGAGGAATGAGCAGTTCTTC. It yields the protein CSVDLTGRRNEQFF.

This clonotype was picked up a small number of times. The chain uses TRBV10-1 and TRBJ2-1, with 10 bases matching TRBD2. The CDR3 is 16 residues long. Germline-derived CDR1 and CDR2 are WNHNN and SYGVQD (reference sequence). V was clipped by 5 bases and J by 5 bases; unmatched bases: 9. The CDR3 nucleotides read TGCGCCAGCAGTCTCTCGGGACTAGCGTCGAACAATGAGCAGTTCTTC. Protein product: CASSLSGLASNNEQFF.

This clonotype was detected only a few times. CDR3 in DNA: TGCGCCAGCAACCCGGCGAACAACCCTGGCGGCTACACCTTC. Encoded protein: CASNPANNPGGYTF. The chain is built from TRBV5-1 and TRBJ1-2; D not certain. Germline V gives CDR1 SGHRS, CDR2 YFSETQ. CDR3 length equals 14 residues. V lost 6 bases and J lost 8, with 20 bases in between.

This clonotype was detected only a few times. This chain joins TRBV20-1 and TRBJ2-1; 11 bases fit TRBD2. J was trimmed by 7 bases and V by 3 bases; bases with no gene match: 5. Germline V CDR1 and CDR2: DFQATT, SNEGSKA (reference sequence). The CDR3 is 14 residues long. CDR3 amino acids: CSASPLAGGNEQFF. The CDR3 DNA reads TGCAGTGCTAGTCCGCTAGCGGGGGGAAATGAGCAGTTCTTC.

Of note for this clonotype: A junction end diverges from the germline sequence, so it may reflect a read error. CDR3 region: CATSRTAFTSSKDTQYF. The CDR3, as DNA: TGTGCCACCAGCAGGACGGCGTTTACTAGCAGCAAAGATACGCAGTATTTT. The V gene is TRBV15, the J gene TRBJ2-3; the D gene is possibly TRBD2 (6 bases). The CDR3 runs 17 residues. Germline loops: CDR1 LNHNV, CDR2 YYDKDF (reference sequence).

A few counts support this clonotype. The chain combines TRBV11-3 with TRBJ2-5, with D tentatively TRBD2 (6 bases). Germline V CDR1 and CDR2: SGHNT, YENEEA. This CDR3 comprises 15 residues. V lost 5 bases and J lost 5, with 18 bases in between. DNA for the CDR3: TGTGCCAGCAGCCGACCCGGACGGGCGGGGGAGACCCAGTACTTC. Translated: CASSRPGRAGETQYF.

This chain uses TRBV6-2 or TRBV6-3 with TRBJ2-2; D may be TRBD1 (6 bases). V was clipped by 2 bases and J by 2 bases, with 9 bases between them. The CDR3 is made up of 15 amino acids. Germline V CDR1 and CDR2: MNHEY, SVGEGT. CDR3 residues: CASSYPGANTGELFF. The CDR3 coding sequence is TGTGCCAGCAGTTACCCAGGGGCTAACACCGGGGAGCTGTTTTTT.

The V call is TRBV7-9, the J call TRBJ2-7; possible D gene TRBD1, 6 bases. Germline CDR1 SEHNR, CDR2 FQNEAQ (reference sequence). The CDR3 contains 15 residues. V was trimmed by 3 bases and J by 7 bases, leaving 19 bases between them. DNA of the CDR3: TGTGCCAGCAGCTTGTTATCCGGGACACGGAATGAGCAGTACTTC. Translated: CASSLLSGTRNEQYF.

This clonotype was recorded a few times. The chain carries TRBV5-1 and TRBJ1-2; TRBD1 is a possible D gene (5 bases). Trimming removed 3 bases at V and 5 bases at J, with 17 bases between. Germline lookup yields CDR1 SGHRS and CDR2 YFSETQ. The CDR3 runs to 15 residues. The CDR3 DNA reads TGCGCCAGCAGCTCCCTTGTCAAGGGGAGGTATGGCTACACCTTC. Translation gives CASSSLVKGRYGYTF.

The V gene is TRBV24-1, the J gene TRBJ2-2; no clear D. Germline V gene lookup returns CDR1 KGHDR and CDR2 SFDVKD. The V and J ends lost 1 base and 3 bases respectively, with 5 bases between them. The CDR3 covers 14 residues. The CDR3 loop is CATSDLDYTGELFF. CDR3 bases: TGTGCCACCAGTGATTTAGACTACACCGGGGAGCTGTTTTTT.

The chain joins TRBV20-1 to TRBJ2-5; D ambiguous. CDR3 length: 15 amino acids. The germline V gene has CDR1 DFQATT and CDR2 SNEGSKA (reference sequence). The ends were cut back, 1 base at V and 4 bases at J, with 16 bases in the middle. The CDR3 sequence: CSARALLGSLETQYF. CDR3 bases: TGCAGTGCTAGAGCTTTGTTGGGAAGTCTAGAGACCCAGTACTTC.

This clonotype was seen a handful of times. The rearrangement uses TRBV6-1 and TRBJ2-5; 15 bases agree with TRBD2. V trimming: 0 bases; J trimming: 5 bases; junction bases outside the gene matches: 1. The CDR3 length is 16 residues. Germline V gene sequence: CDR1 MNHNS, CDR2 SASEGT. CDR3 nucleotide sequence: TGTGCCAGCAGTGAAGCCGGACTAGCGGGGGGGGAGACCCAGTACTTC. The encoded protein is CASSEAGLAGGETQYF.

The J gene is TRBJ1-1, the V gene TRBV5-1; 9 positions match TRBD1. The V gene's germline CDR1 is SGHRS and CDR2 YFSETQ. The CDR3 spans 14 residues. Trimming cost V 3 bases and J 1 base; bases outside gene matches: 1. CDR3 bases: TGCGCCAGCAGCTGGACAGGGGCGAACACTGAAGCTTTCTTT. Its translation is CASSWTGANTEAFF. The variable domain in full, with the rest retrieved from reference TRBV5-1 and TRBJ1-1, is KAGVTQTPRYLIKTRGQQVTLSCSPISGHRSVSWYQQTPGQGLQFLFEYFSETQRNKGNFPGRFSGRQFSNSRSEMNVSTLELGDSALYLCASSWTGANTEAFFGQGTRLTVV.

This clonotype was found a few times. This sequence joins TRBV20-1 and TRBJ2-5; 7 bases are a match to TRBD1. The CDR3 consists of 13 residues. The ends lost 7 bases at V and 0 bases at J; junction bases unmatched: 5. Germline V CDR1 and CDR2: DFQATT, SNEGSKA (reference sequence). This chain's CDR3 is CSVTTGYQETQYF. In DNA form, the CDR3 reads TGCAGTGTTACGACAGGGTACCAAGAGACCCAGTACTTC.

The rearrangement links TRBV7-9 to TRBJ1-4, with 8 bases identical to TRBD1. This CDR3 has 14 residues. CDR1 and CDR2 from the germline V gene are SEHNR and FQNEAQ (reference sequence). The junction had 3 bases not matched to a gene; V was cut back by 4 bases and J by 5 bases. This CDR3 reads CASSSGQGNEKLFF. CDR3 bases: TGTGCCAGCAGCTCCGGACAGGGCAATGAAAAACTGTTTTTT.